This TCR beta chain emerged from a study of sequential checkpoint blockade in melanoma. V lost 3 bases, J lost 2 bases, and 11 bases lay in between. Germline V gives CDR1 MGHDK, CDR2 SYGVNS. The CDR3 runs 14 residues. The assay was immunoSEQ multiplex PCR, and TCRdb's table has in-frame clones only and misses some. The sample consists of some 10,000 clones, around 72% of them appearing once. Indicated treatment: randomized to nivolumab then ipilimumab (arm A) or the reverse (arm B). Sorted cells were live CD3+CD8+, lacking CD19 and CD56, from PBMCs. Sequenced here: CD8+ T cells sorted from blood (inferred from file names), sampled from a patient given nivolumab and ipilimumab in sequence. The chain joins TRBV25-1 to TRBJ2-7; possible D gene TRBD1, 5 bases. The TCR originated in a human donor with melanoma. CDR3 in DNA: TGTGCCAGCAGTGACCCCGACAGACCCTACGAGCAGTACTTC. Residues: CASSDPDRPYEQYF.